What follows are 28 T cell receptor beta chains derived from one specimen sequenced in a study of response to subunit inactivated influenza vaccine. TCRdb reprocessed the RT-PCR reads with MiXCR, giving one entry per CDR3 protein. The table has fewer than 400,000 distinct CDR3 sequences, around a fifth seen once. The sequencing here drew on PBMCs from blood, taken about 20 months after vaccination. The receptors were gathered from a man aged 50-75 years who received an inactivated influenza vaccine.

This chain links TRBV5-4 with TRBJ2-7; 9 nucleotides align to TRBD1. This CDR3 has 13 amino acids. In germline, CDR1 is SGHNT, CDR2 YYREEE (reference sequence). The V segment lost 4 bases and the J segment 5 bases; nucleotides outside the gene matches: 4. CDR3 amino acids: CASSPGTGNEQYF. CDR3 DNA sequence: TGTGCCAGCAGCCCAGGGACAGGGAACGAGCAGTACTTC.

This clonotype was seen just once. CDR3 sequence: CASSPDIASTDTQYF. DNA for the CDR3: TGTGCCAGCAGCCCAGACATCGCTAGCACAGATACGCAGTATTTT. The chain joins TRBV7-9 to TRBJ2-3, with D unclear. Trimming cost V 5 bases and J 0 bases, with 12 bases left between them. The CDR3 covers 15 residues. CDR1 SEHNR and CDR2 FQNEAQ come from the germline V gene (reference sequence). Using reference TRBV7-9 and TRBJ2-3 for the parts outside the CDR3, the full variable domain is DTGVSQNPRHKITKRGQNVTFRCDPISEHNRLYWYRQTLGQGPEFLTYFQNEAQLEKSRLLSDRFSAERPKGSFSTLEIQRTEQGDSAMYLCASSPDIASTDTQYFGPGTRLTVL.

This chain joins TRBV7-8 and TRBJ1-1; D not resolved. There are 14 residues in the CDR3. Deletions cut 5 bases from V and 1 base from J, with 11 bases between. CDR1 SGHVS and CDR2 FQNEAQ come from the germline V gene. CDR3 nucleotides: TGTGCCAGCAGCACTCATCTGGGGAACACTGAAGCTTTCTTT. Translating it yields CASSTHLGNTEAFF.

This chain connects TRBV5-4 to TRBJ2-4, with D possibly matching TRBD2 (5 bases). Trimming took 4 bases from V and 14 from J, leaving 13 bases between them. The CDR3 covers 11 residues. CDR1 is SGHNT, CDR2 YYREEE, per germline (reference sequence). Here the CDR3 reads CASSPGRTEYF. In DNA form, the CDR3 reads TGTGCCAGCAGCCCAGGACGGACTGAGTACTTC.

This CDR3 is CASSYGYTGELFF. CDR3 in DNA: TGCGCCAGCAGCTATGGATACACCGGGGAGCTGTTTTTT. The genes are TRBV4-3 and TRBJ2-2, with unresolved D. Between the trimmed V and J ends, which lost 5 bases and 3 bases, there was a span of 7 bases. The CDR3 runs 13 residues. Germline V CDR1 and CDR2: LGHNA, YSLEER.

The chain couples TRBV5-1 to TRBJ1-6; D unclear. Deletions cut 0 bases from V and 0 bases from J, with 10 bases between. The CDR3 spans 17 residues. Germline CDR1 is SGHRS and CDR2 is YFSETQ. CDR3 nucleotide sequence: TGCGCCAGCAGCTTGGTGGCTCTAAGCTCCTATAATTCACCCCTCCACTTT. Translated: CASSLVALSSYNSPLHF.

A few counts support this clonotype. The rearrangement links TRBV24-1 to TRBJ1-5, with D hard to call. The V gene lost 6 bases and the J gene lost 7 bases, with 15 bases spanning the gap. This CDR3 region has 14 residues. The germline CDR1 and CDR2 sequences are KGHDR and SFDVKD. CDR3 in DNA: TGTGCCACCAGTCAAGGGCATACGGGGCAGCCCCAGCATTTT. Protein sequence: CATSQGHTGQPQHF.

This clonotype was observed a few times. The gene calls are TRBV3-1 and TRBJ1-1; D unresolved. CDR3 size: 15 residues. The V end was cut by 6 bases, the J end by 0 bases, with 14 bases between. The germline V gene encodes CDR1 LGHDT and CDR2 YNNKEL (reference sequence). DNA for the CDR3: TGTGCCAGCAGTGAAACCGGGCCAATGAACACTGAAGCTTTCTTT. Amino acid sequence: CASSETGPMNTEAFF.

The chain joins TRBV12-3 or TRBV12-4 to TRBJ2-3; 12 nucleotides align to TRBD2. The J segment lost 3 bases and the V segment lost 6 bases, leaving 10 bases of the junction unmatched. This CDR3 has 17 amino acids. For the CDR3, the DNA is TGTGCCAGCAGCTCTATCCCTGGACTAGCGGGAACAGATACGCAGTATTTT. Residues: CASSSIPGLAGTDTQYF.

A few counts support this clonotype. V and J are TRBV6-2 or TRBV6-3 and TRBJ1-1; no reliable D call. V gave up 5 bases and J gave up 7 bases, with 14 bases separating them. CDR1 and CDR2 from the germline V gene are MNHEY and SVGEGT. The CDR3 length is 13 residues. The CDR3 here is CASSRLSWGEAFF. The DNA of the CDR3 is TGTGCCAGCAGTCGCCTATCCTGGGGTGAAGCTTTCTTT.

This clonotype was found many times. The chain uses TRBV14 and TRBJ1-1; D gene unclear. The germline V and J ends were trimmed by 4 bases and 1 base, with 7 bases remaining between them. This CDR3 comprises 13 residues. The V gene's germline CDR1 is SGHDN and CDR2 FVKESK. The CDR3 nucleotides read TGTGCCAGCAGCCGCACCCCGAACACTGAAGCTTTCTTT. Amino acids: CASSRTPNTEAFF.

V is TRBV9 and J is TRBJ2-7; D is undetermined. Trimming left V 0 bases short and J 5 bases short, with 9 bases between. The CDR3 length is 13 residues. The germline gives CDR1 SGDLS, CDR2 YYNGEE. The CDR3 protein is CASSVDSLHEQYF. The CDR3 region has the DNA TGTGCCAGCAGCGTAGATTCGCTACACGAGCAGTACTTC. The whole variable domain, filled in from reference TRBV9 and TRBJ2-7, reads DSGVTQTPKHLITATGQRVTLRCSPRSGDLSVYWYQQSLDQGLQFLIQYYNGEERAKGNILERFSAQQFPDLHSELNLSSLELGDSALYFCASSVDSLHEQYFGPGTRLTVT.

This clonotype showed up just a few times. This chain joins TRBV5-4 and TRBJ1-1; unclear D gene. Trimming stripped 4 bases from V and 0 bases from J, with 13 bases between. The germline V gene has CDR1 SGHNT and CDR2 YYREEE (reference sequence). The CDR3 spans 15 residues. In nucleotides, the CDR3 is TGTGCCAGCAGCAGCGGACGGTCAATGAACACTGAAGCTTTCTTT. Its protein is CASSSGRSMNTEAFF. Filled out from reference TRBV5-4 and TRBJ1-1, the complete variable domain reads ETGVTQSPTHLIKTRGQQVTLRCSSQSGHNTVSWYQQALGQGPQFIFQYYREEENGRGNFPPRFSGLQFPNYSSELNVNALELDDSALYLCASSSGRSMNTEAFFGQGTRLTVV.

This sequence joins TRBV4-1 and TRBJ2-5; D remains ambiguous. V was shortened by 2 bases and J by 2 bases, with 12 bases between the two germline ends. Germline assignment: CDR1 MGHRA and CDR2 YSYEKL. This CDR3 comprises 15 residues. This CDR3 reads CASSQMGSKQETQYF. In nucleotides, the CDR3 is TGCGCCAGCAGCCAAATGGGGTCAAAGCAAGAGACCCAGTACTTC.

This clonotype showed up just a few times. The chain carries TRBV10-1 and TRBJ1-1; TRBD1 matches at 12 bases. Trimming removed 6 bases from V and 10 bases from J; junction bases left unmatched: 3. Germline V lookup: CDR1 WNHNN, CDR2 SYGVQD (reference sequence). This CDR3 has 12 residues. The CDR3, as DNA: TGCGCCAGCAGGGGACAGGGGGCTTCAGCTTTCTTT. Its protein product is CASRGQGASAFF.

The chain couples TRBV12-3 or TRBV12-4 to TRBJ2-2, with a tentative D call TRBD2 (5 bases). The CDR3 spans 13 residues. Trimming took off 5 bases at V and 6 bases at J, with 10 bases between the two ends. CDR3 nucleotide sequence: TGTGCCAGCAGTACTCGGGGAGCCGGGGAGCTGTTTTTT. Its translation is CASSTRGAGELFF.

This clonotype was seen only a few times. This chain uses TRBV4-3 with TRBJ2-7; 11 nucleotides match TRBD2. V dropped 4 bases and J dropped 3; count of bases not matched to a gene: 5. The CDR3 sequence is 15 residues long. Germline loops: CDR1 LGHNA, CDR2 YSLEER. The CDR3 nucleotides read TGCGCCAGCAGCCGGGGACTAGCGGCAATCTACGAGCAGTACTTC. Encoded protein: CASSRGLAAIYEQYF.

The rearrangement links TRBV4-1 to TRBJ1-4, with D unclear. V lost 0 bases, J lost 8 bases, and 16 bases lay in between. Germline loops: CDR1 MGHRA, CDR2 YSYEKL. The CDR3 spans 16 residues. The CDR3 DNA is TGCGCCAGCAGCCAAGAGGTTGGGCAACCTTGGGAAAAACTGTTTTTT. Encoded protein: CASSQEVGQPWEKLFF.

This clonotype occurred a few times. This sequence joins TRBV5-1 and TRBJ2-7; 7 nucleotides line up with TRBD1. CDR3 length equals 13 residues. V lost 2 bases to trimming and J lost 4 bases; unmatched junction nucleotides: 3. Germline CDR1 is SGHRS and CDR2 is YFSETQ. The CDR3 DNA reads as TGCGCCAGCAGCTTCGGACAGGAGTACGAGCAGTACTTC. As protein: CASSFGQEYEQYF.

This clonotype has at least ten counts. CDR3 coding DNA: TGTGCCAGCAGCGTCTCAGCGAACACCGGGGAGCTGTTTTTT. It codes for CASSVSANTGELFF. J is TRBJ2-2 and V is TRBV9; D is undetermined. The V end lost 2 bases, the J end lost 0 bases, and 5 bases lay between the germline ends. Germline CDR1 reads SGDLS; CDR2 reads YYNGEE. The CDR3 extends over 14 amino acids.

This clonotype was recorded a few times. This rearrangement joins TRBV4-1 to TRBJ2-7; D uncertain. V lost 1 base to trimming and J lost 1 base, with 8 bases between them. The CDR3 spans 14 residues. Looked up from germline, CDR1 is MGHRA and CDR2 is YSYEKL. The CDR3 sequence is CASSQVVQSYEQYF. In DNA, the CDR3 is TGCGCCAGCAGCCAAGTTGTGCAGTCCTACGAGCAGTACTTC.

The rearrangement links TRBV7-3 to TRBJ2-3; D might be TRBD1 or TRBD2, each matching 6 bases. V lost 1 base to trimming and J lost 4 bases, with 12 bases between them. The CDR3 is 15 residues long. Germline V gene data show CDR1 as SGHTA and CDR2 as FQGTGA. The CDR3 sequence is CASSLIPGASDTQYF. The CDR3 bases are TGTGCCAGCAGCTTAATTCCGGGGGCGTCAGATACGCAGTATTTT.

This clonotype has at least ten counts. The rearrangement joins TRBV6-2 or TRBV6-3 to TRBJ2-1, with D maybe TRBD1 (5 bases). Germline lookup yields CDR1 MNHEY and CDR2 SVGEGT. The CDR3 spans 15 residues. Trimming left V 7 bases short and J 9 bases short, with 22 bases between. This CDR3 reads CASKITPPGAGEQFF. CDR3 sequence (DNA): TGTGCCAGCAAAATCACCCCCCCTGGGGCTGGTGAGCAGTTCTTC.

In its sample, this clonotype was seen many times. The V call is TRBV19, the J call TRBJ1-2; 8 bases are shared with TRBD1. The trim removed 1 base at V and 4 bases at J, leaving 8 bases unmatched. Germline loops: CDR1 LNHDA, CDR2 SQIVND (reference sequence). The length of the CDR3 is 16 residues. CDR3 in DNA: TGTGCCAGTAGTATAGGCGGGACAGGACCCTTCTATGGCTACACCTTC. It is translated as CASSIGGTGPFYGYTF.

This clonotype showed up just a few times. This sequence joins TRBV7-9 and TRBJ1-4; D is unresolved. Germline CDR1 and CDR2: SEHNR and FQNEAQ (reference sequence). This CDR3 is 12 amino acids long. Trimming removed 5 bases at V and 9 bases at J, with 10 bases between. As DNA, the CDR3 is TGTGCCAGCAGCCGTACATGGAAAAAACTGTTTTTT. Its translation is CASSRTWKKLFF.

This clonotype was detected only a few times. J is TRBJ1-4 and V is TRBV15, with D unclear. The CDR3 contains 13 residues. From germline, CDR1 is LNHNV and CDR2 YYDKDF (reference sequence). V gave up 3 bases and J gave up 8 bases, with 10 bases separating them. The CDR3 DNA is TGTGCCACCAGCAGTCAAGGGTGGGAAAAACTGTTTTTT. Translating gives CATSSQGWEKLFF.

The CDR3 DNA reads TGTGCCAGTAAGTGGGGGTACGATAATTCACCCCTCCACTTT. Its protein is CASKWGYDNSPLHF. V and J are TRBV19 and TRBJ1-6; TRBD1 is a possible D gene (5 bases). The germline V gene encodes CDR1 LNHDA and CDR2 SQIVND (reference sequence). Trimming shortened V by 7 bases and J by 5 bases, and 12 bases separated the two germline ends. The length of the CDR3 is 14 residues.

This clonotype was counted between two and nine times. The CDR3 reads CASSRDGTYGYTF. In DNA form, the CDR3 reads TGTGCCAGCAGTCGGGACGGAACTTATGGCTACACCTTC. V and J are TRBV6-2 or TRBV6-3 and TRBJ1-2, with D perhaps TRBD1 (5 bases). Trimming shortened V by 5 bases and J by 5 bases, and 12 bases separated the two germline ends. The CDR3 loop spans 13 amino acids. Germline assignment: CDR1 MNHEY and CDR2 SVGEGT.